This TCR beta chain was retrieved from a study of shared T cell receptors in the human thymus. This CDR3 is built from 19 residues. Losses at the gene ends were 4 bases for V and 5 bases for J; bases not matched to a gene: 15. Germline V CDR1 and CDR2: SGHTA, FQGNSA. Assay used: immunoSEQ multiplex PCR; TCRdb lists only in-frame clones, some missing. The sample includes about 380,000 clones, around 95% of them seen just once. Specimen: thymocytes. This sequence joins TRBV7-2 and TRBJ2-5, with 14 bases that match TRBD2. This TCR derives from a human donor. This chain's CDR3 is CASSSRLAGGMGVRETQYF. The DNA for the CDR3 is TGTGCCAGCAGCTCCAGACTAGCGGGAGGGATGGGAGTGAGGGAGACCCAGTACTTC. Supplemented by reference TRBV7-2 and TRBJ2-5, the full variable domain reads GAGVSQSPSNKVTEKGKDVELRCDPISGHTALYWYRQSLGQGLEFLIYFQGNSAPDKSGLPSDRFSAERTGGSVSTLTIQRTQQEDSAVYLCASSSRLAGGMGVRETQYFGPGTRLLVL.